The 27 T cell receptor beta chains below were found in one sample sequenced in a study of blood T cell repertoires in COVID-19. Profiling relied on immunoSEQ multiplex PCR, and the TCRdb table lists in-frame clones only, not all of them. Counted here are 300,000 to 400,000 clones, more than 70% occurring once; the ten biggest clones make up 1.5% to 2%. The material sequenced was peripheral blood. The origin of the receptors is a woman aged 25-40 years with COVID-19, enrolled during active disease.

The CDR3 here is CASSQAGIQETQYF. Written as DNA, the CDR3 is TGTGCCAGCAGCCAGGCGGGCATCCAAGAGACCCAGTACTTC. This chain joins TRBV5-5 and TRBJ2-5; D may be TRBD2 (5 bases). Germline lookup yields CDR1 SGHKS and CDR2 YYEKEE (reference sequence). The V end was cut by 4 bases, the J end by 1 base, with 11 bases between. This CDR3 is 14 amino acids long.

The CDR3 bases are TGCGCCAGCAGTGATAGCCGTAAGTTCTTC. Translation: CASSDSRKFF. This sequence joins TRBV10-2 and TRBJ2-1; D is unclear. CDR1 WSHSY and CDR2 SAAADI come from the germline V gene. CDR3 length: 10 amino acids. Trimming shortened V by 3 bases and J by 14 bases, and 8 bases separated the two germline ends.

This chain joins TRBV24-1 and TRBJ2-2, with D perhaps matching TRBD1 (5 bases). Per the germline V gene, CDR1 is KGHDR and CDR2 is SFDVKD. Deletions cut 8 bases from V and 6 bases from J, with 6 bases between. This CDR3 region has 11 residues. CDR3 sequence reads: CATKGAGELFF. Written as DNA, the CDR3 is TGTGCCACCAAAGGGGCCGGGGAGCTGTTTTTT.

V is TRBV27 and J is TRBJ2-7; 9 positions agree with TRBD1. The J segment lost 3 bases and the V segment lost 6 bases, leaving 9 bases of the junction unmatched. Germline assignment: CDR1 MNHEY and CDR2 SMNVEV (reference sequence). This CDR3 contains 15 residues. CDR3: CASRPSGTGNYEQYF. CDR3 nucleotide sequence: TGTGCCAGCAGACCATCCGGGACAGGGAACTACGAGCAGTACTTC.

This chain connects TRBV20-1 to TRBJ2-3; 9 bases are shared with TRBD1. CDR1 and CDR2 (germline): DFQATT, SNEGSKA (reference sequence). This CDR3 is 18 amino acids long. V was clipped by 3 bases and J by 0 bases; unmatched bases: 13. The CDR3 sequence: CSASHRGRLSPSTDTQYF. DNA of the CDR3: TGCAGTGCTAGTCACAGGGGGCGTTTATCCCCTAGCACAGATACGCAGTATTTT.

This clone appeared a single time. The genes are TRBV7-2 and TRBJ2-7; TRBD2 is a possible D gene (5 bases). The CDR3 covers 15 residues. CDR1 and CDR2 from the germline V gene are SGHTA and FQGNSA. Between the trimmed V and J ends, which lost 3 bases and 0 bases, there was a span of 12 bases. The CDR3, as DNA: TGTGCCAGCAGCTTCTCGACGGGGAGCTCCTACGAGCAGTACTTC. Its translation: CASSFSTGSSYEQYF.

The rearrangement joins TRBV5-5 to TRBJ2-5, with 8 bases fitting TRBD1. V lost 4 bases to trimming and J lost 3 bases; unmatched junction nucleotides: 2. The CDR3 totals 13 residues. Germline V gives CDR1 SGHKS, CDR2 YYEKEE (reference sequence). Here the CDR3 DNA reads TGTGCCAGCAGCGTGACAGGGGAAGAGACCCAGTACTTC. Translated, it gives CASSVTGEETQYF.

With respect to this clone: Distinct nucleotide sequences in the sample also encode this CDR3. The J gene is TRBJ1-2, the V gene TRBV3-1 (or the pseudogene TRBV3-2); D is unclear. Per the germline V gene, CDR1 is LGHDT and CDR2 is YNNKEL (reference sequence). The V gene lost 1 base and the J gene lost 7 bases, with 7 bases spanning the gap. CDR3 length equals 12 residues. CDR3 nucleotide sequence: TGTGCCAGCAGCCAAGGAGGGTTTGGCTACACCTTC. Protein product: CASSQGGFGYTF.

The CDR3 protein is CASSDAILTGTAYGYTF. CDR3 sequence (DNA): TGTGCCAGCAGCGACGCCATACTAACCGGGACAGCCTATGGCTACACCTTC. The chain links TRBV11-2 to TRBJ1-2; 7 bases align to TRBD1. After removal of 5 bases from V and 4 bases from J, the junction contained 16 bases not matched to a gene. The CDR3 runs to 17 residues. Germline V gene data show CDR1 as SGHAT and CDR2 as FQNNGV. The entire variable domain, with the rest obtained from reference TRBV11-2 and TRBJ1-2, is as follows: EAGVAQSPRYKIIEKRQSVAFWCNPISGHATLYWYQQILGQGPKLLIQFQNNGVVDDSQLPKDRFSAERLKGVDSTLKIQPAKLEDSAVYLCASSDAILTGTAYGYTFGSGTRLTVV.

In the case of this clone: One end of the junction fails to match germline, which may point to a read error. The chain is built from TRBV3-1 (or the pseudogene TRBV3-2) and TRBJ1-2; D is unresolved. The CDR3 has 11 residues. Germline CDR1 LGHDT, CDR2 YNNKEL (reference sequence). The CDR3 nucleotides read TGTGCCAGCAGCCAGAACTATGGTTACACCTTC. This gives the protein CASSQNYGYTF.

The CDR3 DNA is TGTGCCAGCAGCCTTCCCCGACGACTAGCGGGGGGCCGGGAGACCCAGTACTTC. As protein: CASSLPRRLAGGRETQYF. The chain joins TRBV7-8 to TRBJ2-5; 13 bases agree with TRBD2. Germline assignment: CDR1 SGHVS and CDR2 FQNEAQ. The V and J ends lost 5 bases and 5 bases, in that order; junction bases with no gene match: 14. The length of the CDR3 is 18 residues.

The chain couples TRBV7-6 to TRBJ2-1; tentatively, D is TRBD2 (5 bases). Trimming shortened V by 5 bases and J by 4 bases, and 24 bases separated the two germline ends. CDR3 size: 18 residues. The germline V gene has CDR1 SGHVS and CDR2 FNYEAQ. This CDR3 is CASSPLRAAGAPYNEQFF. The CDR3 bases are TGTGCCAGCAGCCCCCTGCGGGCCGCCGGAGCCCCTTACAATGAGCAGTTCTTC.

The chain recombines TRBV29-1 with TRBJ2-6; D is undetermined. The CDR3 sequence is 14 residues long. V lost 7 bases, J lost 0 bases, and 10 bases lay in between. Germline V gives CDR1 SQVTM, CDR2 ANQGSEA. Here the CDR3 reads CSAWRGSGANVLTF. The CDR3, as DNA: TGCAGCGCTTGGAGAGGCTCTGGGGCCAACGTCCTGACTTTC.

Here the CDR3 DNA reads TGTGCCAGCAGCTCTGACTTGCGCTCTGGAAACACCATATATTTT. Translation: CASSSDLRSGNTIYF. The rearrangement links TRBV2 to TRBJ1-3; D is unresolved. This CDR3 is 15 amino acids long. The germline CDR1 and CDR2 sequences are SNHLY and FYNNEI. V lost 6 bases and J lost 0, with 12 bases in between.

This chain's CDR3 is CASSVTSGTSGSYEQYF. CDR3 sequence (DNA): TGTGCCAGCAGCGTAACTTCTGGGACTAGCGGATCCTACGAGCAGTACTTC. The V and J genes are TRBV7-9 and TRBJ2-7; 11 nucleotides align to TRBD2. Germline V lookup: CDR1 SEHNR, CDR2 FQNEAQ (reference sequence). V lost 5 bases, J lost 1 base, and 10 bases stayed unmatched. The CDR3 is 17 residues long.

V gene TRBV6-5 combines with J gene TRBJ1-1; maybe TRBD1 (6 bases). Germline V gives CDR1 MNHEY, CDR2 SVGAGI. The CDR3 is 15 amino acids. Trimming stripped 3 bases from V and 1 base from J, with 12 bases between. CDR3 amino acids: CASSYGQGRNTEAFF. The CDR3 region has the DNA TGTGCCAGCAGTTATGGTCAGGGGAGGAACACTGAAGCTTTCTTT.

This chain links TRBV5-6 with TRBJ1-3; no definite D call. The germline gives CDR1 SGHDT, CDR2 YYEEEE. The CDR3 is 16 residues long. The V and J ends lost 4 bases and 0 bases respectively, with 14 bases between them. This chain's CDR3 is CASSPRVLISGNTIYF. DNA for the CDR3: TGTGCCAGCAGCCCCCGCGTCTTAATCTCTGGAAACACCATATATTTT. Full variable domain (rest looked up from reference TRBV5-6 and TRBJ1-3): DAGVTQSPTHLIKTRGQQVTLRCSPKSGHDTVSWYQQALGQGPQFIFQYYEEEERQRGNFPDRFSGHQFPNYSSELNVNALLLGDSALYLCASSPRVLISGNTIYFGEGSWLTVV.

The J gene is TRBJ1-1, the V gene TRBV6-2 or TRBV6-3, with 9 bases lining up with TRBD1. V shed 5 bases and J 5 bases; nucleotides not matched to a gene: 9. Germline V CDR1 and CDR2: MNHEY, SVGEGT. The CDR3 has 15 amino acids. The chain's CDR3 is CASSAKQGAGTEAFF. The CDR3 bases are TGTGCCAGCAGTGCCAAACAGGGGGCAGGGACTGAAGCTTTCTTT.

The chain has TRBV13 and TRBJ2-5; perhaps TRBD1 as D (5 bases). The germline CDR1 and CDR2 sequences are PRHDT and FYEKMQ (reference sequence). The CDR3 runs 15 residues. The V and J ends lost 5 bases and 1 base respectively, with 14 bases between them. The CDR3 region has the DNA TGTGCCAGCAGCCCGCCAGGGTCAGTCCAAGAGACCCAGTACTTC. Protein product: CASSPPGSVQETQYF.

The chain couples TRBV15 to TRBJ2-7, with 7 bases that match TRBD1. The CDR3 totals 15 residues. V lost 3 bases to trimming and J lost 2 bases; unmatched junction nucleotides: 7. CDR1 and CDR2 (germline): LNHNV, YYDKDF (reference sequence). The CDR3 is CATSRIRDSAYEQYF. CDR3 DNA sequence: TGTGCCACCAGCAGGATAAGGGACAGCGCCTACGAGCAGTACTTC. Complete variable domain (other parts from reference TRBV15 and TRBJ2-7): DAMVIQNPRYQVTQFGKPVTLSCSQTLNHNVMYWYQQKSSQAPKLLFHYYDKDFNNEADTPDNFQSRRPNTSFCFLDIRSPGLGDTAMYLCATSRIRDSAYEQYFGPGTRLTVT.

J is TRBJ2-5 and V is TRBV28; D might be TRBD2 (7 bases). The CDR3 contains 15 residues. Per germline, CDR1 MDHEN and CDR2 SYDVKM. V lost 2 bases and J lost 4, with 14 bases in between. The CDR3 protein is CASSLGGAGGETQYF. The CDR3 DNA reads TGTGCCAGCAGTTTAGGGGGGGCCGGGGGAGAGACCCAGTACTTC.

This clone was counted a single time. The rearrangement uses TRBV3-1 (or the pseudogene TRBV3-2) and TRBJ2-3; possibly TRBD2 for D (6 bases). Trimming removed 4 bases at V and 0 bases at J, with 14 bases between. Germline V gives CDR1 LGHDT, CDR2 YNNKEL (reference sequence). The CDR3 is 16 amino acids. The CDR3: CASSPRRLVSTDTQYF. The CDR3 DNA is TGTGCCAGCAGCCCACGACGACTAGTTAGCACAGATACGCAGTATTTT.

The V and J genes are TRBV11-2 and TRBJ2-1; the match to TRBD2 covers 9 bases. With V trimmed by 0 bases and J by 7 bases, 10 bases remained unmatched. This CDR3 has 17 amino acids. Germline values: CDR1 SGHAT, CDR2 FQNNGV. The CDR3 spells CASSLDRLAGNQNEQFF. The CDR3, as DNA: TGTGCCAGCAGCTTAGATAGGCTAGCGGGGAACCAGAATGAGCAGTTCTTC.

V is TRBV5-6 and J is TRBJ1-2; maybe TRBD1 (6 bases). The CDR3 has 15 amino acids. CDR1 and CDR2 (germline): SGHDT, YYEEEE. The V end was cut by 4 bases, the J end by 3 bases, with 16 bases between. The CDR3 DNA sequence: TGTGCCAGCAGCCCGGCGGGGGCGCCGGACTATGGCTACACCTTC. Translating it yields CASSPAGAPDYGYTF.

The chain couples TRBV18 to TRBJ1-3; 8 nucleotides line up with TRBD1. CDR3 length equals 14 residues. The trim removed 6 bases at V and 7 bases at J, leaving 8 bases unmatched. In germline, CDR1 is KGHSH, CDR2 LQKENI. This CDR3 reads CASSGQGKGNTIYF. The CDR3, as DNA: TGTGCCAGCTCCGGACAGGGCAAGGGGAACACCATATATTTT.

This clone was picked up one time. The rearrangement links TRBV6-1 to TRBJ1-4; weak D call: TRBD1 (5 bases). The CDR3 length is 13 residues. Trimming shortened V by 3 bases and J by 8 bases, and 10 bases separated the two germline ends. CDR1 MNHNS and CDR2 SASEGT come from the germline V gene. DNA of the CDR3: TGTGCCAGCAGTGATCGGCAGGGCGAAAAACTGTTTTTT. It encodes CASSDRQGEKLFF.

This clone has a single count. The chain uses TRBV6-2 or TRBV6-3 and TRBJ1-6; D is possibly TRBD1 (5 bases). The CDR3 has 16 residues. In germline, CDR1 is MNHEY, CDR2 SVGEGT. The ends were cut back, 2 bases at V and 4 bases at J, with 12 bases in the middle. The chain's CDR3 is CASSYPRGVYNSPLHF. For the CDR3, the DNA is TGTGCCAGCAGTTACCCCCGGGGGGTATATAATTCACCCCTCCACTTT.